The 5 T cell receptor beta chains below come from one sample, sequenced in a study of blood T cell repertoires in COVID-19. Measured with immunoSEQ multiplex PCR; TCRdb has only the in-frame clones, and not every one. The sample contains about 120,000 clones, under 75% of which appear only once. The sequencing sample was made of peripheral blood. The receptor source for this set is a woman aged 60 to 75 with acute or convalescent COVID-19.

The chain is built from TRBV10-1 and TRBJ1-6, with a tentative D call TRBD1 (5 bases). Trimming cost V 3 bases and J 14 bases, with 11 bases left between them. In germline, CDR1 is WNHNN, CDR2 SYGVQD (reference sequence). The CDR3 contains 12 residues. In DNA form, the CDR3 reads TGCGCCAGCAGTGACCCCCAGGGCGCCCTCCACTTT. Protein sequence: CASSDPQGALHF.

CDR3: CASSLDRGGYGYTF. CDR3 in DNA: TGTGCCAGCAGCTTAGACAGGGGCGGGTATGGCTACACCTTC. V usage is TRBV7-2 and J usage is TRBJ1-2; TRBD1 matches 7 bases. Germline V gene lookup returns CDR1 SGHTA and CDR2 FQGNSA. The trim removed 1 base at V and 5 bases at J, leaving 4 bases unmatched. The length of the CDR3 is 14 residues.

This rearrangement joins TRBV11-2 to TRBJ2-3, with 9 bases matching TRBD2. This CDR3 is built from 15 residues. CDR1 is SGHAT, CDR2 FQNNGV, per germline. The junction had 0 bases not matched to a gene; V was cut back by 1 base and J by 1 base. The CDR3 nucleotides read TGTGCCAGCAGCTTAGGGACTAGCGGCACAGATACGCAGTATTTT. As protein: CASSLGTSGTDTQYF.

J is TRBJ1-3 and V is TRBV24-1, with 9 bases matching TRBD1. The CDR3 has 18 amino acids. Germline CDR1 KGHDR, CDR2 SFDVKD. The ends lost 0 bases at V and 1 base at J; junction bases unmatched: 6. The CDR3 spells CATSDLGLDRGSGNTIYF. The CDR3 DNA follows: TGTGCCACCAGTGATTTGGGGTTAGACAGGGGGTCTGGAAACACCATATATTTT.

This chain links TRBV4-3 with TRBJ1-4; D call uncertain. CDR1 LGHNA and CDR2 YSLEER come from the germline V gene. The CDR3 contains 18 residues. Trimming took off 3 bases at V and 0 bases at J, with 17 bases between the two ends. The CDR3 here is CASSQDSGSRATNEKLFF. The CDR3 DNA sequence: TGCGCCAGCAGCCAGGATTCAGGATCACGAGCAACTAATGAAAAACTGTTTTTT.